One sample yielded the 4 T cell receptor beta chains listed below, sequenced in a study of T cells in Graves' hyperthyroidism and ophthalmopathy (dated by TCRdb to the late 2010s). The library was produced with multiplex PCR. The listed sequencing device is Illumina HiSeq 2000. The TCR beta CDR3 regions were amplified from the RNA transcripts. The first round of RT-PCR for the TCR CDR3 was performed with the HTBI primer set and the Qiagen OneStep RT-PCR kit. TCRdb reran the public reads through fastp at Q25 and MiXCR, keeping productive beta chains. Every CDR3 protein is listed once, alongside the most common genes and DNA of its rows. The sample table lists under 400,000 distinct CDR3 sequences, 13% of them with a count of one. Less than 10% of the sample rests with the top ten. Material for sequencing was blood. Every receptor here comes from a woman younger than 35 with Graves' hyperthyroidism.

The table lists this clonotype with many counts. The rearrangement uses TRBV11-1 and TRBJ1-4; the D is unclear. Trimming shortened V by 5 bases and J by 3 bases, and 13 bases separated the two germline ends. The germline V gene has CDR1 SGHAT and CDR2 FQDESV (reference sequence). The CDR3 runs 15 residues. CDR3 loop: CASSTRTDPNEKLFF. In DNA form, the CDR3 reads TGTGCCAGCAGCACACGGACGGACCCTAATGAAAAACTGTTTTTT.

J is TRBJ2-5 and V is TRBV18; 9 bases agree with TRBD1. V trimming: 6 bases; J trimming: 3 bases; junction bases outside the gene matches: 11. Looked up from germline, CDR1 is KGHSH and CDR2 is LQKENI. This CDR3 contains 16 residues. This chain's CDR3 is CASSPLLGTGKETQYF. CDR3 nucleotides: TGTGCCAGCTCCCCCTTACTCGGGACAGGGAAAGAGACCCAGTACTTC.

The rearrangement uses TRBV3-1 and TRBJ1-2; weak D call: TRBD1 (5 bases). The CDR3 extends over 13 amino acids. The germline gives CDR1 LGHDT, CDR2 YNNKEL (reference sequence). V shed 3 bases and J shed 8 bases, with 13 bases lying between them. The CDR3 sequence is CASSQIGTEGYTF. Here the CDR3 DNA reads TGTGCCAGCAGCCAGATCGGGACGGAAGGCTACACCTTC.

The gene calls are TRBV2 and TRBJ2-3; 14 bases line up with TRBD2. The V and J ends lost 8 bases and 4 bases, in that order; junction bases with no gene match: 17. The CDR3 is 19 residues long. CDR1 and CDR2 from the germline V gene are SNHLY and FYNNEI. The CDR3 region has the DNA TGTGCCAGCGGGGTGGGGACTAGCGGGAGACGGATTAAGTCAGATACGCAGTATTTT. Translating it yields CASGVGTSGRRIKSDTQYF.